Listed below are T cell receptor beta chains from one sample, sequenced in a study of cytomegalovirus exposure and HLA in healthy donors. Assay used: immunoSEQ multiplex PCR; TCRdb lists only in-frame clones, some missing. The sample has 210,000 or so clones; 70% to 85% are singletons. Sequenced material: PBMCs. The receptors were gathered from a woman aged 55-70 years in good health and CMV-seropositive. The CDR3 runs from the conserved cysteine through the conserved F or W. Each record gives: D gene, V gene, clone size, J gene, CDR3 DNA, CDR3 protein. The D gene is left open where the match is weak. Not all rows give a size; the values are once, few, many and, for expanded clones, a class.

NA	TRBV6-1	NA	TRBJ1-1	TGTGCCAGCGGTGAAGAGGGGGGGGCTGAAGCTTTCTTT	CASGEEGGAEAFF
NA	TRBV29-1	NA	TRBJ2-5	TGCAGCGCCCTCACCCCGGTAACTAACCAAGAGACCCAGTACTTC	CSALTPVTNQETQYF
NA	TRBV10-2	NA	TRBJ1-2	TGCGCCAGCAGTGAGTCGGGGGGAGGCTATGGCTACACCTTC	CASSESGGGYGYTF
TRBD1	TRBV19	once	TRBJ2-1	TGTGCCAGTAGTACCGGGACAGGAGAGCAGTTCTTC	CASSTGTGEQFF
NA	TRBV27	NA	TRBJ1-1	TGTGCCAGCAGTGCAGGAATGAACACTGAAGCTTTCTTT	CASSAGMNTEAFF
TRBD1	TRBV7-9	NA	TRBJ1-5	TGTGCCAGCAGCCACGGACAGGGAATTACATACAATCAGCCCCAGCATTTT	CASSHGQGITYNQPQHF
NA	TRBV27	NA	TRBJ1-1	TGTGCCAGCAGGGCACAGGGTCTTCGGGCTTTCTTT	CASRAQGLRAFF
TRBD2	TRBV7-6	NA	TRBJ2-7	TGTGCCAGCAGCCCCTTGGGGGGCGGGAGGGGAGACGAGCAGTACTTC	CASSPLGGGRGDEQYF
TRBD2	TRBV9	NA	TRBJ2-1	TGTGCCAGCAGCGTAGGGACTAGCGGCTACAATGAGCAGTTCTTC	CASSVGTSGYNEQFF
NA	TRBV11-2	NA	TRBJ1-3	TGTGCCAGCTCCTCCGTCCGGGGATCTGGAAACACCATATATTTT	CASSSVRGSGNTIYF
TRBD1	TRBV27	NA	TRBJ1-2	TGTGCCAGCAGCTTAACAGGGGGCGGTGGCTACACCTTC	CASSLTGGGGYTF
NA	TRBV30	NA	TRBJ1-2	TGTGCCTGGAGTGTAAGATTGGGAGGCAGAGGCTACACCTTC	CAWSVRLGGRGYTF
NA	TRBV19	NA	TRBJ1-4	TGTGCCAGTAGATTCTTCGGGGGAGATGAAAAACTGTTTTTT	CASRFFGGDEKLFF
TRBD2	TRBV5-4	NA	TRBJ2-5	TGTGCCAGCAGCTCTGCGACTAGCCCGCGCTTAGCCCAGTACTTC	CASSSATSPRLAQYF
TRBD1	TRBV7-9	NA	TRBJ1-2	TGTGCCAGCAGCTTGACAGGGGGTAATGGCTACACCTTC	CASSLTGGNGYTF
NA	TRBV28	NA	TRBJ2-2	TGTGCCAGCACCCCGATGGGGGCAGCGAACACCGGGGAGCTGTTTTTT	CASTPMGAANTGELFF
TRBD1	TRBV7-2	NA	TRBJ1-5	TGTGCCAGCAGCTCCGCTGGGGGACAGGGTATATTCAATCAGCCCCAGCATTTT	CASSSAGGQGIFNQPQHF
NA	TRBV4-1	few	TRBJ2-7	TGCGCCAGCAGCCAAGATCGCGGGAAGTCCTACGAGCAGTACTTC	CASSQDRGKSYEQYF
TRBD2	TRBV27	NA	TRBJ2-1	TGTGCCAGCAGTCCCCGGGCTAGCGGGAGAAATGAGCAGTTCTTC	CASSPRASGRNEQFF
NA	TRBV18	few	TRBJ1-1	TGTGCCAGCTCACCATGGACGGGGTTGGACACTGAAGCTTTCTTT	CASSPWTGLDTEAFF
NA	TRBV6-5	NA	TRBJ1-5	TGTGCCAGTACCGCTCTAAGGAGTGGTCAGCCCCAGCATTTT	CASTALRSGQPQHF
TRBD2	TRBV19	NA	TRBJ2-2	TGTGCCAGTAGTTCGGGGGGAGCGGGGTCCGGGGAGCTGTTTTTT	CASSSGGAGSGELFF
NA	TRBV14	NA	TRBJ1-2	TGTGCCAGCAGCTATAATAGTGCAAGTGGCTACACCTTC	CASSYNSASGYTF
TRBD1	TRBV5-4	NA	TRBJ2-5	TGTGCCAGCAGCTCGACAGGGACCCAAGAGACCCAGTACTTC	CASSSTGTQETQYF
TRBD1	TRBV19	NA	TRBJ1-2	TGTGCCAGTAGTATCTCAGGACAGGGTCGTGGCTACACCTTC	CASSISGQGRGYTF
NA	TRBV7-2	NA	TRBJ1-4	TGTGCCAGCAGGTCCGGAGGCGGTAATGAAAAACTGTTTTTT	CASRSGGGNEKLFF
NA	TRBV4-2	NA	TRBJ1-6	TGTGCCAGCAGCCAAGAGACTCACCCCAGCTCCTATAATTCACCCCTCCACTTT	CASSQETHPSSYNSPLHF
TRBD1	TRBV5-1	few	TRBJ2-7	TGCGCCAGCAGCTTGGGGCCCATTAGACAGGGGGCCTCCTACGAGCAGTACTTC	CASSLGPIRQGASYEQYF
TRBD2	TRBV5-1	NA	TRBJ2-7	TGCGCCAGCAGGGAGGGACTAGCGGGATTTGTCTACGAGCAGTACTTC	CASREGLAGFVYEQYF
TRBD1	TRBV15	NA	TRBJ1-4	TGTGCCACCAGCAGAGAGGGAACCGGGACAGGGGGCCTTGGTGAAAAACTGTTTTTT	CATSREGTGTGGLGEKLFF
TRBD2	TRBV27	NA	TRBJ2-1	TGTGCCAGCAGTCCACGGGGACTAGCAGCTCGCGATGAGCAGTTCTTC	CASSPRGLAARDEQFF
NA	TRBV11-2	few	TRBJ1-6	TGTGCCAGCAGCTTGGGGACTACAGGGTATATCCACTTT	CASSLGTTGYIHF
NA	TRBV7-2	NA	TRBJ2-1	TGTGCCAGCAGCCCGAGCTCCTACAATGAGCAGTTCTTC	CASSPSSYNEQFF
TRBD2	TRBV9	NA	TRBJ2-3	TGTGCCAGCACCCTATGGGCGGGGGGGCAGGGCACAGATACGCAGTATTTT	CASTLWAGGQGTDTQYF
TRBD1	TRBV10-3	NA	TRBJ1-4	TGTGCCACCCGACCGACAGGGGGAGATGAAAAACTGTTTTTT	CATRPTGGDEKLFF
NA	TRBV15	NA	TRBJ2-1	TGTGCCACCAGCAGAGATCAAACCCGGGGTGAGCAGTTCTTC	CATSRDQTRGEQFF
NA	TRBV7-8	NA	TRBJ2-7	TGTGCCAGCAGCTTAGAGGGAGGGACAGGTCACTACGAGCAGTACTTC	CASSLEGGTGHYEQYF
TRBD1	TRBV15	once	TRBJ2-7	TGTGCCAGACCGGGACAGAACTACGAGCAGTACTTC	CARPGQNYEQYF